This T cell receptor beta chain was identified in a study of blood T cell repertoires in COVID-19 (TCRdb year 2020). At the level of the whole study: Samples covering the acute and convalescent phases of COVID-19 were provided by collaborators in the United States, Italy and Spain. The prospective study material was composed of cDNA or gDNA derived from T cells, B-cell-depleted T cells, or PBMCs. Subjects who had been exposed to COVID-19, were actively infected with it, or had recovered from it provided the deeply sampled blood TCRbeta repertoires that made up the dataset. The repertoires were released in a freely available public database meant as a resource for research on the immune response to SARS-CoV-2. The samples were drawn from the first 160 participants of the ongoing ImmuneRACE study and from 1,254 subjects provided by 6 global collaborators. Sample metadata almost always included a de-identified subject ID, COVID-19 status, age in years and sex. HLA class I and class II types, where available, came from metadata supplied by the sample provider rather than from assay-based typing.

Whole blood was collected in K2EDTA tubes by collaborating institutions according to the institutions' own protocols. For TCRbeta analysis, collaborator samples were shipped as frozen whole blood, as isolated PBMCs, or as DNA extracted from either sample type. TCRbeta CDR3 regions were amplified from genomic DNA using the immunoSEQ Assay, a bias-controlled multiplex PCR. Per the source publication's procedure: The number of nucleated cells in each sample was estimated from the amplification of reference gene primers within the assay. To quantify the absolute abundance of each unique TCRbeta CDR3 rearrangement, sequence reads were collapsed and filtered. Productive Simpson clonality was computed per sample as the square root of Simpson's diversity index over productive rearrangements. In its TCRdb copy, this immuneACCESS table keeps in-frame sequences only and misses some clones. Where compared with another copy, unresolved V genes explain less than half of these, and the others have no known cause. The DNA gave D and trimming, while V, J and clone size come from that table. Counted in this sample were some 87,000 clones; more than 80% of them appeared once. Approximately 24% of the sample goes to the ten largest clones.

Points on this clone: Its antigen is unknown. Base qualities were left out, and no much larger clone turns up one base away.

What the authors observed across the whole study: The quantity of clinical and demographic metadata differed by source and by participant and was supplied without curation.

From the germline V gene (reference sequence), CDR1 is MNHNY and CDR2 is SVGAGI. The CDR3 goes from the cysteine to the phenylalanine over 15 residues. The CDR3 DNA has 45 bases and is translated from base 1. V is trimmed back by 0 bases and J by 3 bases, and the junction contains 4 bases that no gene match accounts for. The sample taken for sequencing was peripheral blood. The clonotype was recovered from a human donor in a cohort sampled during active COVID-19. The chain is encoded by TRBV6-6 joined to TRBJ1-2, with 7 bases matching TRBD1. This receptor carries the CDR3 CASSYSGQGDYGYTF. The DNA reads as follows: TGTGCCAGCAGTTACTCGGGTCAGGGGGACTATGGCTACACCTTC.